A single sample is the source of the 30 T cell receptor beta chains below, sequenced in a study of cytomegalovirus exposure and HLA in healthy donors. Vbeta (60) and Jbeta (13) primers were used in the PCR. Profiling relied on immunoSEQ multiplex PCR, and the TCRdb table lists in-frame clones only, not all of them. The sample holds about 110,000 clones, around three quarters seen once. Specimen: PBMCs. These receptors were taken from a woman aged 25 to 39 in good health and CMV-seronegative.

The chain combines TRBV28 with TRBJ2-5; 8 nucleotides line up with TRBD1. This CDR3 has 15 amino acids. V was clipped by 4 bases and J by 2 bases; unmatched bases: 6. Germline V gene data show CDR1 as MDHEN and CDR2 as SYDVKM. The CDR3 sequence: CASSSTGDGQETQYF. The CDR3 DNA reads as TGTGCCAGCAGTTCGACAGGGGATGGACAAGAGACCCAGTACTTC.

This clone was picked up a small number of times. The gene calls are TRBV30 and TRBJ1-4; D perhaps matches TRBD1 (6 bases). V was trimmed by 4 bases and J by 7 bases, leaving 16 bases between them. The CDR3 runs to 14 residues. Per germline, CDR1 GTSNPN and CDR2 SVGIG (reference sequence). In DNA, the CDR3 is TGTGCCTGGACCCCCGGGACAAGGACTGAAAAACTGTTTTTT. Protein: CAWTPGTRTEKLFF. Full variable domain (remainder filled in from reference TRBV30 and TRBJ1-4): SQTIHQWPATLVQPVGSPLSLECTVEGTSNPNLYWYRQAAGRGLQLLFYSVGIGQISSEVPQNLSASRPQDRQFILSSKKLLLSDSGFYLCAWTPGTRTEKLFFGSGTQLSVL.

The V gene is TRBV9, the J gene TRBJ2-4; D ambiguous. This CDR3 has 16 amino acids. V was clipped by 3 bases and J by 0 bases, with 13 bases between them. Germline-derived CDR1 and CDR2 are SGDLS and YYNGEE. The CDR3 loop is CASSGRDTLAKNIQYF. The CDR3 DNA sequence: TGTGCCAGCAGCGGTAGAGACACCCTAGCCAAAAACATTCAGTACTTC.

The genes are TRBV10-3 and TRBJ1-4; unclear D gene. There are 15 residues in the CDR3. V lost 0 bases and J 5 bases, leaving 10 bases between the germline ends. The germline CDR1 and CDR2 sequences are ENHRY and SYGVKD. This chain's CDR3 is CAISESGGGNEKLFF. In nucleotides, the CDR3 is TGTGCCATCAGTGAGTCCGGCGGAGGGAATGAAAAACTGTTTTTT.

In the case of this clone: Other DNA sequences in this specimen translate into the identical CDR3. This rearrangement joins TRBV30 to TRBJ1-1, with TRBD1 as a possible D gene (5 bases). The germline gives CDR1 GTSNPN, CDR2 SVGIG (reference sequence). The CDR3 covers 16 residues. V dropped 3 bases and J dropped 1 base, with 18 bases sitting between them. The CDR3 loop reads CAWSLPGNLGNTEAFF. In DNA, the CDR3 is TGTGCCTGGAGCCTACCAGGGAACCTGGGGAACACTGAAGCTTTCTTT.

This chain joins TRBV11-3 and TRBJ2-3; 8 positions match TRBD2. Germline V lookup: CDR1 SGHNT, CDR2 YENEEA. V was clipped by 4 bases and J by 2 bases; unmatched bases: 5. There are 15 residues in the CDR3. The CDR3 DNA sequence: TGTGCCAGCAGCTCCGGGCGGGGGGCCACAGATACGCAGTATTTT. Protein product: CASSSGRGATDTQYF.

This chain uses TRBV7-8 with TRBJ1-1; D not resolved. This CDR3 is 18 amino acids long. Trimming pared 1 base from V and 5 bases from J, leaving 23 bases between. CDR1 and CDR2 from the germline V gene are SGHVS and FQNEAQ. For the CDR3, the DNA is TGTGCCAGCAGCTTAGTGGGTCGAGGTAGAAGACGAGGAACTGAAGCTTTCTTT. Its protein product is CASSLVGRGRRRGTEAFF.

The J gene is TRBJ1-2, the V gene TRBV4-2; D ambiguous. V lost 0 bases and J lost 4, with 9 bases in between. Germline values: CDR1 LGHNA, CDR2 YNFKEQ. This CDR3 is 14 amino acids long. CDR3 nucleotide sequence: TGTGCCAGCAGCCAAGAGGAGGAGAGCTATGGCTACACCTTC. This codes for CASSQEEESYGYTF.

V and J are TRBV27 and TRBJ1-1; 8 bases are shared with TRBD1. Trimming at V came to 4 bases and at J to 11 bases, leaving 6 bases not matched to a gene. Germline CDR1 and CDR2: MNHEY and SMNVEV (reference sequence). CDR3 length: 12 amino acids. As DNA, the CDR3 is TGTGCCAGCAGTTCCACAGGGGGTAAGGCTTTCTTT. Protein product: CASSSTGGKAFF.

The V gene is TRBV11-1, the J gene TRBJ1-1; 9 bases are a match to TRBD1. This CDR3 contains 14 residues. The ends lost 5 bases at V and 4 bases at J; junction bases unmatched: 5. From germline, CDR1 is SGHAT and CDR2 FQDESV (reference sequence). In DNA, the CDR3 is TGTGCCAGCAGCGCCGGACAGGGGCGCACTGAAGCTTTCTTT. It codes for CASSAGQGRTEAFF.

V and J are TRBV7-8 and TRBJ1-3; D not resolved. V dropped 2 bases and J dropped 2 bases, with 10 bases sitting between them. CDR3 length: 15 residues. Germline V gene data show CDR1 as SGHVS and CDR2 as FQNEAQ. This CDR3 reads CASSLSGRTGNTIYF. CDR3 bases: TGTGCCAGCAGCTTAAGTGGTAGAACTGGAAACACCATATATTTT.

The rearrangement links TRBV15 to TRBJ2-5; possible D gene TRBD1, 6 bases. The germline V gene has CDR1 LNHNV and CDR2 YYDKDF (reference sequence). The V end was cut by 6 bases, the J end by 0 bases, with 11 bases between. The CDR3 has 14 amino acids. In DNA form, the CDR3 reads TGTGCCACCAGGCAGAGGGGGTACCAAGAGACCCAGTACTTC. Amino acids: CATRQRGYQETQYF.

The chain is built from TRBV5-8 and TRBJ2-1; 13 bases are shared with TRBD2. Trimming took 4 bases from V and 7 from J; bases not matched to a gene: 8. Per germline, CDR1 SGHTS and CDR2 YDEGEE. The length of the CDR3 is 16 residues. CDR3 region: CASSLPGLAGANEQFF. The CDR3 coding sequence is TGTGCCAGCAGCCTACCTGGACTAGCGGGAGCAAATGAGCAGTTCTTC.

J is TRBJ1-2 and V is TRBV7-9; maybe TRBD1 (6 bases). CDR1 and CDR2 (germline): SEHNR, FQNEAQ (reference sequence). Trimming shortened V by 1 base and J by 6 bases, and 21 bases separated the two germline ends. The CDR3 runs 17 residues. The CDR3 is CASSLVGPRGKIDGYTF. The CDR3 DNA reads TGTGCCAGCAGCTTAGTGGGGCCAAGGGGGAAGATCGATGGCTACACCTTC.

On this clone: Mismatch with germline at one junction end may stem from a read error. The rearrangement joins TRBV2 to TRBJ1-1, with unresolved D. CDR3 size: 12 residues. The germline V gene encodes CDR1 SNHLY and CDR2 FYNNEI. CDR3 sequence reads: CASSGVNTEAFF. In nucleotides, the CDR3 is TGCGCCAGCAGCGGAGTGAACACTGAAGCTTTCTTT.

This clone was seen many times. This chain connects TRBV28 to TRBJ2-7; TRBD2 aligns across 7 bases. V was pared by 6 bases and J by 6 bases, with 8 bases of the junction left unmatched. The CDR3 consists of 13 residues. Germline V gene lookup returns CDR1 MDHEN and CDR2 SYDVKM. CDR3 loop: CASSIGEGAEQYF. The DNA for the CDR3 is TGTGCCAGCAGCATAGGGGAGGGCGCCGAGCAGTACTTC.

V usage is TRBV19 and J usage is TRBJ2-3; 8 bases line up with TRBD1. There are 14 residues in the CDR3. Germline V gene sequence: CDR1 LNHDA, CDR2 SQIVND (reference sequence). V was pared by 3 bases and J by 3 bases, with 2 bases of the junction left unmatched. CDR3 region: CASSMHRGTDTQYF. The CDR3 DNA follows: TGTGCCAGTAGTATGCACAGGGGGACAGATACGCAGTATTTT.

The V and J genes are TRBV7-8 and TRBJ1-4, with D possibly TRBD1 on 6 matching bases. With 5 bases removed from V and 0 bases from J, the gap between germline ends came to 22 bases. The CDR3 sequence is 19 residues long. In germline, CDR1 is SGHVS, CDR2 FQNEAQ. The CDR3 is CASSQRGVGQTTTNEKLFF. The CDR3 bases are TGTGCCAGCAGCCAAAGGGGTGTTGGACAGACGACAACTAATGAAAAACTGTTTTTT.

This chain connects TRBV27 to TRBJ1-4; TRBD1 matches at 11 bases. The V gene end was trimmed by 4 bases and the J gene end by 8 bases; junction bases not matched to a gene: 6. The CDR3 contains 15 residues. The germline V gene has CDR1 MNHEY and CDR2 SMNVEV (reference sequence). DNA for the CDR3: TGTGCCAGCAGTTCCGCCGGGACAGGGGGGGAAAAACTGTTTTTT. Translation: CASSSAGTGGEKLFF.

The V gene is TRBV7-2, the J gene TRBJ1-1; a possible D gene is TRBD1 (6 bases). The V gene lost 5 bases and the J gene lost 3 bases, with 10 bases spanning the gap. The germline V gene has CDR1 SGHTA and CDR2 FQGNSA. This CDR3 comprises 13 residues. The CDR3 spells CASSPQGDTEAFF. DNA for the CDR3: TGTGCCAGCAGCCCACAGGGAGACACTGAAGCTTTCTTT.

The rearrangement links TRBV5-1 to TRBJ1-1; no definite D call. CDR1 and CDR2 (germline): SGHRS, YFSETQ. The CDR3 is 15 amino acids. V lost 1 base, J lost 0 bases, and 10 bases lay in between. The DNA for the CDR3 is TGCGCCAGCAGCTTGTTTCGCAGAATGAACACTGAAGCTTTCTTT. Its protein is CASSLFRRMNTEAFF.

The V gene is TRBV6-5, the J gene TRBJ2-7, with D tentatively TRBD1 (6 bases). The V gene lost 6 bases and the J gene lost 3 bases, with 15 bases spanning the gap. This CDR3 comprises 14 residues. Germline CDR1 reads MNHEY; CDR2 reads SVGAGI. The CDR3 region has the DNA TGTGCCAGCAGCTCGGCAGGGGTGGACTACGAGCAGTACTTC. Amino acids: CASSSAGVDYEQYF.

This clone was detected a few times. The rearrangement joins TRBV30 to TRBJ1-2, with a possible D match to TRBD1 (5 bases). The CDR3 covers 14 residues. The ends were cut back, 0 bases at V and 7 bases at J, with 15 bases in the middle. CDR1 is GTSNPN and CDR2 is SVGIG in the germline V gene (reference sequence). CDR3 coding DNA: TGTGCCTGGAGTGTACTTGTCAGGGTGGGTGGCTACACCTTC. It is translated as CAWSVLVRVGGYTF.

V usage is TRBV2 and J usage is TRBJ1-2, with D tentatively TRBD1 (5 bases). Germline V gene sequence: CDR1 SNHLY, CDR2 FYNNEI. The CDR3 spans 14 residues. V lost 7 bases, J lost 1 base, and 13 bases lay in between. Written as DNA, the CDR3 is TGTGCCAGCACCAGGGCAGTACTTAACTATGGCTACACCTTC. The encoded protein is CASTRAVLNYGYTF. The complete variable domain, with remaining parts taken from reference TRBV2 and TRBJ1-2, reads EPEVTQTPSHQVTQMGQEVILRCVPISNHLYFYWYRQILGQKVEFLVSFYNNEISEKSEIFDDQFSVERPDGSNFTLKIRSTKLEDSAMYFCASTRAVLNYGYTFGSGTRLTVV.

This clone was recorded a few times. The rearrangement joins TRBV4-3 to TRBJ2-3; TRBD2 aligns across 7 bases. From germline, CDR1 is LGHNA and CDR2 YSLEER. V was clipped by 0 bases and J by 3 bases; unmatched bases: 9. CDR3 length: 17 residues. The CDR3 reads CASSQDPSGGGTDTQYF. As DNA, the CDR3 is TGCGCCAGCAGCCAAGATCCTTCGGGAGGAGGGACAGATACGCAGTATTTT.

Remarks on this clone: Other DNA variants within this sample encode the same CDR3. This chain uses TRBV7-3 with TRBJ1-1; D perhaps matches TRBD1 (6 bases). Germline loops: CDR1 SGHTA, CDR2 FQGTGA. The CDR3 is 13 residues long. The V gene lost 2 bases and the J gene lost 8 bases, with 12 bases spanning the gap. The CDR3 loop reads CASSLLQGTEAFF. The CDR3 DNA reads as TGTGCCAGCAGCTTACTACAGGGTACAGAAGCTTTCTTT.

The chain uses TRBV15 and TRBJ2-3; tentative D call: TRBD1 (5 bases). CDR1 and CDR2 from the germline V gene are LNHNV and YYDKDF (reference sequence). Trimming took 0 bases from V and 2 from J, leaving 15 bases between them. CDR3 length equals 17 residues. CDR3 loop: CATSRESPRVTTDTQYF. The CDR3 DNA reads as TGTGCCACCAGCAGAGAGTCCCCCAGGGTGACCACAGATACGCAGTATTTT.

V gene TRBV7-6 combines with J gene TRBJ2-5, with 10 nucleotides matching TRBD1. Germline CDR1 is SGHVS and CDR2 is FNYEAQ. CDR3 length: 14 residues. Trimming took 5 bases from V and 5 from J; bases not matched to a gene: 5. CDR3 DNA: TGTGCCAGCAGCCTGGGACAGGGGCCCGAGACCCAGTACTTC. Its translation is CASSLGQGPETQYF.

The gene calls are TRBV6-1 and TRBJ1-2; no firm D call. The CDR3 spans 14 residues. Germline CDR1 MNHNS, CDR2 SASEGT. Deletions cut 3 bases from V and 0 bases from J, with 8 bases between. As DNA, the CDR3 is TGTGCCAGCAGTGAGCACGGTCCTAACTATGGCTACACCTTC. Encoded protein: CASSEHGPNYGYTF.

Written as DNA, the CDR3 is TGTGCCAGCAGCTTATATGGGGAGTACCAAGAGACCCAGTACTTC. This gives the protein CASSLYGEYQETQYF. The rearrangement links TRBV11-1 to TRBJ2-5; tentatively, D is TRBD2 (5 bases). The germline CDR1 and CDR2 sequences are SGHAT and FQDESV (reference sequence). The CDR3 contains 15 residues. Between the trimmed V and J ends, which lost 2 bases and 0 bases, there was a span of 10 bases.